The sequence of this T cell receptor beta chain was determined in a study of blood T cell repertoires in COVID-19. Across the whole study: PBMCs, B-cell-depleted T cells, or T cells provided the cDNA or gDNA that made up the material.

Each participant's cohort was designated according to participant-reported clinical history. Participants classified as exposed had met a COVID-19 case within 2 weeks before study entry. Per the original methods: Estimates of nucleated cell counts were drawn from the amplification of reference gene primers. Repertoires were generated with immunoSEQ multiplex PCR, while TCRdb's copy carries only in-frame clones and drops some. That table is the source of V, J and clone size, and D and trimming were worked out from the DNA. The sample holds 330,000 or so clones, almost 90% seen once. This CDR3 region has 12 residues. V lost 0 bases to trimming and J lost 11 bases, with 11 bases between them. Germline V CDR1 and CDR2: SGHRS, YFSETQ.

The clonotype was recovered from a woman in her 30s who had been exposed to COVID-19. The V call is TRBV5-1, the J call TRBJ1-1; D not resolved. The material sequenced was PBMCs or T cells enriched from blood (not recorded which). DNA for the CDR3: TGCGCCAGCAGCTTGGAGGCAGGCTATGCTTTCTTT. Translation gives CASSLEAGYAFF.